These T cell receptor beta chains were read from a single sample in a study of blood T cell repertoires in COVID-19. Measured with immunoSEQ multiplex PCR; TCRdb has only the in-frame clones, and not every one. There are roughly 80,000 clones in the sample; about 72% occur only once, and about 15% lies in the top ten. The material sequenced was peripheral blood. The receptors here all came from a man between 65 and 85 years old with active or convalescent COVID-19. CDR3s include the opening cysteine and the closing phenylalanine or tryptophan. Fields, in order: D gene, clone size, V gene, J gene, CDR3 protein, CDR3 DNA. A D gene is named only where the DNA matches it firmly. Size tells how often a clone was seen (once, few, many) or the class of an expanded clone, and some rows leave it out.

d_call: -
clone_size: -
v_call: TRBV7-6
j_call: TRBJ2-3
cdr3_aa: CASSFRIGGGGPNTQYF
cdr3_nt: TGTGCCAGCAGCTTCCGGATCGGAGGGGGGGGCCCGAATACGCAGTATTTT

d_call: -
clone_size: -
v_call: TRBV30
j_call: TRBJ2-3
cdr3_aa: CAWSREGTDTQYF
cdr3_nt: TGTGCCTGGAGCAGGGAGGGCACAGATACGCAGTATTTT

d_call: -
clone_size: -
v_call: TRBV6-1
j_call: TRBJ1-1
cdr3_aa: CASSEIGEEAFF
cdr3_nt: TGTGCCAGCAGTGAAATAGGAGAAGAAGCTTTCTTT

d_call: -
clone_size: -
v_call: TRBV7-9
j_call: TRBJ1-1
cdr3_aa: CASSLALEGTEAFF
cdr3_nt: TGTGCCAGCAGCTTAGCCCTGGAGGGCACTGAAGCTTTCTTT

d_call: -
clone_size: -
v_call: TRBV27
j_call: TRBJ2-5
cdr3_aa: CATSPWTTGETQYF
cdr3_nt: TGTGCCACGTCACCTTGGACAACTGGCGAGACCCAGTACTTC

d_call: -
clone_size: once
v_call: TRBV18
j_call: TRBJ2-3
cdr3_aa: CASSPFSAGTDTQYF
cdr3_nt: TGTGCCAGCTCACCATTCAGTGCTGGCACAGATACGCAGTATTTT

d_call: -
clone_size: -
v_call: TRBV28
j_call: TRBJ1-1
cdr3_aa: CASRPGGRWGAFF
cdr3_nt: TGTGCCAGCAGACCCGGGGGTCGGTGGGGAGCTTTCTTT

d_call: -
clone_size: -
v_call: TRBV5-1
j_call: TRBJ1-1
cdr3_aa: CASSKEGGELTEAFF
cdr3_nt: TGCGCCAGCAGCAAGGAAGGGGGAGAATTGACTGAAGCTTTCTTT

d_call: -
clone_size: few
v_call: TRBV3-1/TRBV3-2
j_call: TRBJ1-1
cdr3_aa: CASSREEVVHTEAFF
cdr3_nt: TGTGCCAGCAGCCGGGAGGAGGTTGTGCACACTGAAGCTTTCTTT

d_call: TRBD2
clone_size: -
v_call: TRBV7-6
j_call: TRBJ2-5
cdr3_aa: CASRPGLATPETQYF
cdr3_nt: TGTGCCAGCCGCCCAGGACTAGCCACCCCAGAGACCCAGTACTTC